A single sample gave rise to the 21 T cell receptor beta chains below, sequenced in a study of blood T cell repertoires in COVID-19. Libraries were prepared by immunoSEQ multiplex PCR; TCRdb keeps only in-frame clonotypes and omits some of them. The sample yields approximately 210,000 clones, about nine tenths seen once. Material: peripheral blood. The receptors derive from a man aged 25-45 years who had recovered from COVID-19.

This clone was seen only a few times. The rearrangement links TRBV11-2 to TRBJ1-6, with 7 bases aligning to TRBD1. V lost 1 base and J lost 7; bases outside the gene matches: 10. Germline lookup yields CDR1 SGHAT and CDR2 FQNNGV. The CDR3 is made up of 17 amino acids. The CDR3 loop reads CASSLGQSGQKNSPLHF. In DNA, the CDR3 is TGTGCCAGCAGCTTAGGACAGTCGGGACAGAAGAATTCACCCCTCCACTTT. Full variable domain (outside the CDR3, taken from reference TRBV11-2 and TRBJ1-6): EAGVAQSPRYKIIEKRQSVAFWCNPISGHATLYWYQQILGQGPKLLIQFQNNGVVDDSQLPKDRFSAERLKGVDSTLKIQPAKLEDSAVYLCASSLGQSGQKNSPLHFGNGTRLTVT.

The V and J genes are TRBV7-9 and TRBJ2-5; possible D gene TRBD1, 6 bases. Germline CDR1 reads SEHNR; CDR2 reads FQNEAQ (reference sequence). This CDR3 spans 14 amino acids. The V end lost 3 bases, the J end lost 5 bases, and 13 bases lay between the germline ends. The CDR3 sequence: CASSFNRVQETQYF. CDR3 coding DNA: TGTGCCAGCAGCTTTAACAGGGTACAGGAGACCCAGTACTTC.

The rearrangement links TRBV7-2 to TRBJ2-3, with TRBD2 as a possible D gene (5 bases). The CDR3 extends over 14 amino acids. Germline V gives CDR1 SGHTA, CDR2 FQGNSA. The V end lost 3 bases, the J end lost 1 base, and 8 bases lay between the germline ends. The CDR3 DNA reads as TGTGCCAGCAGCTTTAACGGGGGCACAGATACGCAGTATTTT. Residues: CASSFNGGTDTQYF.

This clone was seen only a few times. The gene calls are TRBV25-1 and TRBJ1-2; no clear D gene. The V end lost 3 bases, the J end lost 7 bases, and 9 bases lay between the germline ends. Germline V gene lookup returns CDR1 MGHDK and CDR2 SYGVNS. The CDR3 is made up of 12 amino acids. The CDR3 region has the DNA TGTGCCAGCAGTGAGAGTATCTCTGGCTACACCTTC. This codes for CASSESISGYTF.

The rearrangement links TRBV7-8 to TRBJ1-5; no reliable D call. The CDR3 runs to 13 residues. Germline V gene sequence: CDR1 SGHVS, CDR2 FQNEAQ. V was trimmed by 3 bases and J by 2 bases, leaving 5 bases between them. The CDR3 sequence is CASSFGGNQPQHF. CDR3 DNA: TGTGCCAGCAGCTTCGGGGGCAATCAGCCCCAGCATTTT.

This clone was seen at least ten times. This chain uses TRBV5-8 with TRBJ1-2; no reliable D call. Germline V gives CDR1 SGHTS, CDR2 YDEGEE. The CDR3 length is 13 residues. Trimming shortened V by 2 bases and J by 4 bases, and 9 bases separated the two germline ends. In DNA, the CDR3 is TGTGCCAGCAGCTTAGGTCCGGGCTATGGCTACACCTTC. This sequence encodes CASSLGPGYGYTF.

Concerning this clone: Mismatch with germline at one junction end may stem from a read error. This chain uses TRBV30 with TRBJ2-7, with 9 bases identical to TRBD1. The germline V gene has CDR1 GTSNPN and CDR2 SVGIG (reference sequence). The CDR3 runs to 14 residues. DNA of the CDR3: TGTGCCTGGAGTGCCGGGGGGACAGGGTACGGGGAGGGATTC. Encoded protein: CAWSAGGTGYGEGF.

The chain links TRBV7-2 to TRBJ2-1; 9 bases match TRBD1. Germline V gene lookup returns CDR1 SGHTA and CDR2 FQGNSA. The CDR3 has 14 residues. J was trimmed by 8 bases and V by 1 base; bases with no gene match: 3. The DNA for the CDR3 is TGTGCCAGCAGCTTAGACAGGGGGCTGGATGAGCAGTTCTTC. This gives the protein CASSLDRGLDEQFF.

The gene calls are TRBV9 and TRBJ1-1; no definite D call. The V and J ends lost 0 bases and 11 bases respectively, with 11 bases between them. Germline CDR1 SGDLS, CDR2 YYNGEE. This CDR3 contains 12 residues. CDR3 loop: CASSVGAGRAFF. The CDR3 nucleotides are TGTGCCAGCAGCGTAGGGGCGGGTAGGGCTTTCTTT.

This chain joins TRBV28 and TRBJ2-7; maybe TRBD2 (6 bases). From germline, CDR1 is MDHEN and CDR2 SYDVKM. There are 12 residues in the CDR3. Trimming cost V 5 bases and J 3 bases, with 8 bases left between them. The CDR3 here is CASSPGGYEQYF. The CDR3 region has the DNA TGTGCCAGCAGTCCCGGGGGCTACGAGCAGTACTTC.

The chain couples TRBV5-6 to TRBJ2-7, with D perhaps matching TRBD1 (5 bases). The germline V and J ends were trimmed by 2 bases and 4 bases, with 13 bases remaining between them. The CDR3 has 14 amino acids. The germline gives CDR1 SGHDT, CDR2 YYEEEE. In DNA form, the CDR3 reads TGTGCCAGCAGCTTATCAGGGATCAGTTACGAGCAGTACTTC. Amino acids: CASSLSGISYEQYF.

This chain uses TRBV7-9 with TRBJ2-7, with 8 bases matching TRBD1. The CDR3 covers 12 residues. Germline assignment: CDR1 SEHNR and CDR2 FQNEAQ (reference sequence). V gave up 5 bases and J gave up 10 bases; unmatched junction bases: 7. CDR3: CASSAEGQVQYF. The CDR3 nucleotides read TGTGCCAGCAGCGCCGAGGGACAGGTTCAGTACTTC.

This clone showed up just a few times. CDR3 in DNA: TGTGCCAGCTCACCGATCCGGACAGGGAGAGGCAATCAGCCCCAGCATTTT. This sequence encodes CASSPIRTGRGNQPQHF. V gene TRBV18 combines with J gene TRBJ1-5, with 8 bases identical to TRBD1. The germline CDR1 and CDR2 sequences are KGHSH and LQKENI. Trimming cost V 3 bases and J 2 bases; bases outside gene matches: 9. This CDR3 is built from 17 residues.

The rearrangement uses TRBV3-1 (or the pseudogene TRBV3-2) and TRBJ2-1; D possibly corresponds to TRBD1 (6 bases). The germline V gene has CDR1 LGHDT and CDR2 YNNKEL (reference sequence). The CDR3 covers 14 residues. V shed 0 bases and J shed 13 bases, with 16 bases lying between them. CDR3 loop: CASSQDRGWVSQFF. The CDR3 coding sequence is TGTGCCAGCAGCCAAGATAGGGGGTGGGTTAGCCAGTTCTTC.

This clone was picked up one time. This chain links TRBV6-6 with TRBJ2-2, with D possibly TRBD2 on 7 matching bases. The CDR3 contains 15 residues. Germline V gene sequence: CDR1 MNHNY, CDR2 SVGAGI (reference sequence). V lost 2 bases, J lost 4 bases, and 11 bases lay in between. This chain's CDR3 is CASSYTGGTTGELFF. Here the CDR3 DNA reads TGTGCCAGCAGTTACACGGGGGGCACCACCGGGGAGCTGTTTTTT.

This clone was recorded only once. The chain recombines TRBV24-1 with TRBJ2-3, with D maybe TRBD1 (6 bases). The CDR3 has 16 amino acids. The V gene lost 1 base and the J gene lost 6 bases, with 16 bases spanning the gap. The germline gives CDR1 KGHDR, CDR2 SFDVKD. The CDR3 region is CATSDFVTTGEDTQYF. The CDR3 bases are TGTGCCACCAGTGATTTTGTGACGACAGGAGAGGATACGCAGTATTTT.

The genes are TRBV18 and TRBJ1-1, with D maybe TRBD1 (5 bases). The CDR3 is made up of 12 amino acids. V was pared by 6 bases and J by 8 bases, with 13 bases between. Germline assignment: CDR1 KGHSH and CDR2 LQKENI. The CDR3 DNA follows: TGTGCCAGCTCCTGGCAGGGTACCGAAGCTTTCTTT. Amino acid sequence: CASSWQGTEAFF.

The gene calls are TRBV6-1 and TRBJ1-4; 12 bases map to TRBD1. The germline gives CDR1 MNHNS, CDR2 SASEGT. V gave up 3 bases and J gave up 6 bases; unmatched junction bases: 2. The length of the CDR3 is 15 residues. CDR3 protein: CASSERDRGHEKLFF. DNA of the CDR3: TGTGCCAGCAGTGAGAGGGACAGGGGGCATGAAAAACTGTTTTTT.

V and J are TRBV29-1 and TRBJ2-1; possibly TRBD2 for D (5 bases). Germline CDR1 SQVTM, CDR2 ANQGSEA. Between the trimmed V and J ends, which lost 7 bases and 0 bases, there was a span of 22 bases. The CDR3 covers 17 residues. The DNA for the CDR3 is TGCAGCGCCCCGAGTCCAGCGGCCCCAAGCTCCTACAATGAGCAGTTCTTC. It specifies CSAPSPAAPSSYNEQFF.

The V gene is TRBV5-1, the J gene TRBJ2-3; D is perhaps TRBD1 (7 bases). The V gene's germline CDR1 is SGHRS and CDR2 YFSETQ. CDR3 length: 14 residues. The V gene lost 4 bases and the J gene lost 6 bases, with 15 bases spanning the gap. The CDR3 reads CASSPNPGGDTQYF. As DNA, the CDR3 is TGCGCCAGCAGCCCAAATCCAGGGGGGGATACGCAGTATTTT.

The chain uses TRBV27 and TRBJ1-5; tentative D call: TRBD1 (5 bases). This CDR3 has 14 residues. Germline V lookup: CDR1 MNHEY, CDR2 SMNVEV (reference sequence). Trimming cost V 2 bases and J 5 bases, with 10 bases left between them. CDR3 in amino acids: CASSLKGPDQPQHF. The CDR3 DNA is TGTGCCAGCAGTTTAAAGGGGCCCGATCAGCCCCAGCATTTT.